The present entry profiles one T cell receptor beta chain with its context. The data are from a study of blood T cell repertoires in COVID-19. Looking at the study overall: Both acute and convalescent COVID-19 samples were obtained from the United States, Italy and Spain. Sources were T cells, B-cell-depleted T cells, or PBMCs; the material itself was cDNA or gDNA.

The CDR3 length is 14 residues. Germline assignment: CDR1 MNHEY and CDR2 SVGAGI. Trimming took 5 bases from V and 7 from J; bases not matched to a gene: 8. Method: immunoSEQ multiplex PCR; TCRdb's copy keeps in-frame clones and lacks some. The sample has some 300,000 clones, 88% seen once. J is TRBJ1-5 and V is TRBV6-5; 7 positions agree with TRBD1. The source of this sequence is a woman in her twenties or thirties who had recovered from COVID-19. Sample: peripheral blood. CDR3 residues: CASSPLQGVQPQHF. The CDR3 DNA is TGTGCCAGCAGTCCTCTTCAGGGGGTGCAGCCCCAGCATTTT.